One and the same sample provided the 22 T cell receptor beta chains below, sequenced in a study of shared clonotypes between healthy human individuals. Sequencing used immunoSEQ multiplex PCR; TCRdb keeps in-frame clones, though not all of them. This repertoire shows about 710,000 clones, about 80% found once; its top ten account for under 2%. Source material: memory CD4+ T cells sorted from blood. Subset here: CD45RA-negative fraction. Receptors originate from a woman between 25 and 40 years old in good health.

This chain uses TRBV6-1 with TRBJ2-1, with 7 bases identical to TRBD1. Germline V lookup: CDR1 MNHNS, CDR2 SASEGT. The CDR3 totals 15 residues. Trimming took 5 bases from V and 6 from J; bases not matched to a gene: 10. In nucleotides, the CDR3 is TGTGCCAGCAGTAACAGGGGCTCTGCCGGCAATGAGCAGTTCTTC. Protein: CASSNRGSAGNEQFF.

The chain links TRBV5-1 to TRBJ1-1, with 9 bases lining up with TRBD1. J lost 5 bases, V lost 4 bases, and 12 bases had no gene match. Germline lookup yields CDR1 SGHRS and CDR2 YFSETQ. This CDR3 contains 16 residues. CDR3 DNA sequence: TGCGCCAGCAGCCTCCTGACAGGGGGAATGGGAACTGAAGCTTTCTTT. Translating it yields CASSLLTGGMGTEAFF.

The chain uses TRBV4-2 and TRBJ2-1; TRBD2 agrees at 13 bases. Germline loops: CDR1 LGHNA, CDR2 YNFKEQ. With V trimmed by 3 bases and J by 3 bases, 2 bases remained unmatched. This CDR3 is built from 16 residues. CDR3 DNA: TGTGCCAGCAGCCAGGGGACTAGCGGGATCTACAATGAGCAGTTCTTC. Translation gives CASSQGTSGIYNEQFF.

This chain connects TRBV5-1 to TRBJ2-3, with 10 positions matching TRBD2. In germline, CDR1 is SGHRS, CDR2 YFSETQ. The CDR3 consists of 17 residues. The J segment lost 1 base and the V segment lost 2 bases, leaving 7 bases of the junction unmatched. DNA of the CDR3: TGCGCCAGCAGCTTAACCGCTAGCGGGAGTGGCACAGATACGCAGTATTTT. Encoded protein: CASSLTASGSGTDTQYF.

V is TRBV7-2 and J is TRBJ2-3; TRBD1 aligns across 8 bases. The CDR3 is 15 residues long. The germline V gene encodes CDR1 SGHTA and CDR2 FQGNSA. Trimming at V came to 1 base and at J to 4 bases, leaving 4 bases not matched to a gene. For the CDR3, the DNA is TGTGCCAGCAGCTTAGGGGACAGGATCGCAGATACGCAGTATTTT. It encodes CASSLGDRIADTQYF.

In its sample, this clone was seen once. V is TRBV11-2 and J is TRBJ2-5, with unresolved D. The CDR3 has 13 amino acids. Germline lookup yields CDR1 SGHAT and CDR2 FQNNGV. Trimming removed 2 bases at V and 5 bases at J, with 9 bases between. The DNA for the CDR3 is TGTGCCAGCAGCTTACGACTTTCGGAGACCCAGTACTTC. It codes for CASSLRLSETQYF.

This clone has at least ten counts. The V gene is TRBV6-5, the J gene TRBJ1-2; no reliable D call. V was shortened by 4 bases and J by 8 bases, with 17 bases between the two germline ends. This CDR3 is 14 amino acids long. Germline V gene data show CDR1 as MNHEY and CDR2 as SVGAGI. The CDR3 is CASSSHSGEIGYTF. CDR3 coding DNA: TGTGCCAGCAGTTCTCACAGCGGAGAAATCGGCTACACCTTC.

The chain has TRBV2 and TRBJ2-5; 9 positions agree with TRBD2. Per the germline V gene, CDR1 is SNHLY and CDR2 is FYNNEI. V lost 7 bases, J lost 7 bases, and 13 bases stayed unmatched. This CDR3 has 15 residues. The CDR3 nucleotides are TGTGCCAGCATTGGTCTTGCGGGAGGGACCGGGACCCAGTACTTC. It translates to CASIGLAGGTGTQYF.

This chain connects TRBV30 to TRBJ2-2; 9 nucleotides align to TRBD1. Germline CDR1 reads GTSNPN; CDR2 reads SVGIG (reference sequence). This CDR3 is 13 amino acids long. The V and J ends lost 7 bases and 7 bases, in that order; junction bases with no gene match: 7. CDR3 nucleotides: TGTGCCTTGACAGGGGGATTCGGCGGGGAGCTGTTTTTT. Translation: CALTGGFGGELFF.

This sequence joins TRBV27 and TRBJ2-2; 13 positions agree with TRBD2. From germline, CDR1 is MNHEY and CDR2 SMNVEV (reference sequence). This CDR3 has 17 residues. J gave up 4 bases and V 3 bases, and 5 bases lay outside the gene matches. The CDR3 protein is CASSFRLAGGFTGELFF. In DNA form, the CDR3 reads TGTGCCAGCAGTTTTAGACTAGCGGGAGGATTCACCGGGGAGCTGTTTTTT.

For the CDR3, the DNA is TGTGCCAGCAGTTATTCTGGTAGTCCCGGGGAGCTGTTTTTT. This sequence encodes CASSYSGSPGELFF. This chain joins TRBV6-6 and TRBJ2-2; unclear D gene. This CDR3 contains 14 residues. The V gene lost 3 bases and the J gene lost 6 bases, with 11 bases spanning the gap. Per the germline V gene, CDR1 is MNHNY and CDR2 is SVGAGI (reference sequence).

This chain joins TRBV27 and TRBJ2-7, with a possible D match to TRBD1 (5 bases). In germline, CDR1 is MNHEY, CDR2 SMNVEV (reference sequence). The V and J ends lost 4 bases and 3 bases respectively, with 13 bases between them. CDR3 length: 14 residues. The CDR3 region is CASSSSTAFYEQYF. The DNA of the CDR3 is TGTGCCAGCAGTTCCTCGACAGCCTTCTACGAGCAGTACTTC.

This chain joins TRBV5-4 and TRBJ2-1; D unresolved. Germline V lookup: CDR1 SGHNT, CDR2 YYREEE (reference sequence). The CDR3 runs to 16 residues. Trimming took 0 bases from V and 5 from J, leaving 15 bases between them. CDR3 residues: CASSLGGGVLDNEQFF. CDR3 in DNA: TGTGCCAGCAGCTTGGGAGGTGGGGTACTGGACAATGAGCAGTTCTTC.

The chain uses TRBV4-1 and TRBJ2-1; TRBD2 agrees at 10 bases. Germline values: CDR1 MGHRA, CDR2 YSYEKL. The V segment lost 1 base and the J segment 5 bases; nucleotides outside the gene matches: 8. This CDR3 has 17 amino acids. CDR3 coding DNA: TGCGCCAGCAGCCAAGCCTCCCTAGCGGGAGAGCACAATGAGCAGTTCTTC. Protein: CASSQASLAGEHNEQFF.

This clone was recorded many times. The CDR3 spells CASSWSARHTEAFF. The CDR3 bases are TGTGCCAGCAGTTGGAGTGCCAGGCACACTGAAGCTTTCTTT. The chain links TRBV6-5 to TRBJ1-1; unclear D gene. V was pared by 4 bases and J by 3 bases, with 12 bases between. CDR1 MNHEY and CDR2 SVGAGI come from the germline V gene. The CDR3 contains 14 residues.

The V call is TRBV28, the J call TRBJ1-2; 12 positions agree with TRBD1. The CDR3 covers 16 residues. Germline CDR1 MDHEN, CDR2 SYDVKM. Losses at the gene ends were 4 bases for V and 5 bases for J; bases not matched to a gene: 8. The CDR3 nucleotides read TGTGCCAGCAGTTCCTCCGGGACAGGGGGCCATTATGGCTACACCTTC. Amino acids: CASSSSGTGGHYGYTF.

This chain links TRBV11-3 with TRBJ1-2, with D hard to call. CDR1 and CDR2 from the germline V gene are SGHNT and YENEEA. This CDR3 is built from 11 residues. Trimming took off 5 bases at V and 4 bases at J, with 5 bases between the two ends. CDR3 in amino acids: CASSPPYGYTF. The DNA for the CDR3 is TGTGCCAGCAGCCCCCCCTATGGCTACACCTTC.

Note on this clone: The germline gene is not matched at one end of the junction; a read error may be the cause. The gene calls are TRBV19 and TRBJ2-5; a possible D gene is TRBD2 (5 bases). Near its end, the DNA agrees better with TRBJ2-7, so the J call may be wrong. This CDR3 has 12 amino acids. From germline, CDR1 is LNHDA and CDR2 SQIVND (reference sequence). Here the CDR3 DNA reads TGTGTCAGTAAGGACTCAAACTACGAGCAGTACTTC. Translation: CVSKDSNYEQYF.

V usage is TRBV5-1 and J usage is TRBJ2-1; 8 bases line up with TRBD1. V lost 1 base, J lost 8 bases, and 5 bases stayed unmatched. The CDR3 has 14 amino acids. Germline CDR1 and CDR2: SGHRS and YFSETQ. The CDR3 DNA reads as TGCGCCAGCAGCTTGCGAACACAGGGGGATGAGCAGTTCTTC. Its translation: CASSLRTQGDEQFF.

This clone came up once. This rearrangement joins TRBV6-1 to TRBJ1-2; D gene uncertain. The CDR3 length is 15 residues. Trimming took 1 base from V and 0 from J, leaving 9 bases between them. In germline, CDR1 is MNHNS, CDR2 SASEGT. CDR3 in DNA: TGTGCCAGCAGTGAAGAGTTCCTAGCTAACTATGGCTACACCTTC. Its protein is CASSEEFLANYGYTF.

This clone was seen many times. This chain uses TRBV6-1 with TRBJ1-1, with TRBD1 matching over 9 bases. The V and J ends lost 6 bases and 5 bases, in that order; junction bases with no gene match: 4. The CDR3 extends over 13 amino acids. Germline V lookup: CDR1 MNHNS, CDR2 SASEGT. CDR3 sequence: CASSSTGGTEAFF. Here the CDR3 DNA reads TGTGCCAGCAGCTCGACAGGGGGGACTGAAGCTTTCTTT.

The chain uses TRBV7-7 and TRBJ2-1, with a tentative D call TRBD2 (5 bases). From germline, CDR1 is SSHAT and CDR2 FNYEAQ (reference sequence). There are 14 residues in the CDR3. V was clipped by 4 bases and J by 9 bases, with 16 bases between them. Here the CDR3 reads CASSSLVSSGEQFF. CDR3 bases: TGTGCCAGCAGCTCACTAGTCAGTTCGGGTGAGCAGTTCTTC.